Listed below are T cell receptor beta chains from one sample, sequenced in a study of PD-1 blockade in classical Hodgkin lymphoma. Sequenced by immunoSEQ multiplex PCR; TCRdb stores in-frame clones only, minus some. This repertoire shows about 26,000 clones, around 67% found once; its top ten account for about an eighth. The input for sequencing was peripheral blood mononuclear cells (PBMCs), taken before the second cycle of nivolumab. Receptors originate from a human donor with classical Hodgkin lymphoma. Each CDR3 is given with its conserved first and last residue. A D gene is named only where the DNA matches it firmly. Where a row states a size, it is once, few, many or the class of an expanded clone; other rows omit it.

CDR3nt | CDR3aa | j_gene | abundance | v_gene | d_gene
TGTGCCAGCGGGGGGCGCCTTAGCAATCAGCCCCAGCATTTT | CASGGRLSNQPQHF | TRBJ1-5 | NA | TRBV6-1 | NA
TGTGCCAGCAGCCCTCGACCTTACGAGCAGTACTTC | CASSPRPYEQYF | TRBJ2-7 | NA | TRBV11-2 | NA
TGTGCCAGCAGCCAAGATCAGCTAGCGGGAGCCCGGGAGACCCAGTACTTC | CASSQDQLAGARETQYF | TRBJ2-5 | NA | TRBV4-2 | TRBD2
TGTGCCAGCTCACAAAGCGAACAGGGGGCAGGAGGAAACACCATATATTTT | CASSQSEQGAGGNTIYF | TRBJ1-3 | NA | TRBV18 | TRBD1
TGTGCCAGCAGGATTATACGGGCTCTGGATTCACCCCTCCACTTT | CASRIIRALDSPLHF | TRBJ1-6 | few | TRBV27 | NA
TGTGCTAGTGGTTCCTTTCCCCCACACAGGGTTTGGACGAACACCGGGGAGCTGTTTTTT | CASGSFPPHRVWTNTGELFF | TRBJ2-2 | NA | TRBV12-5 | NA
TGTGCCAGCAGCGCGAATCAGGGGGCAATAGGCTACACCTTC | CASSANQGAIGYTF | TRBJ1-2 | NA | TRBV5-6 | TRBD1
TGCAGCGTTGCCGGGACAGGGTTTGGCTACACCTTC | CSVAGTGFGYTF | TRBJ1-2 | NA | TRBV29-1 | TRBD1
TGTGCCAGCAGCTTATCAGGGTTGAACACTGAAGCTTTCTTT | CASSLSGLNTEAFF | TRBJ1-1 | NA | TRBV11-3 | NA
TGTGCTAGTGGCCCGGGGAGAGATACGCAGTATTTT | CASGPGRDTQYF | TRBJ2-3 | NA | TRBV12-5 | NA
TGTGCCAGCAGTGCGACAGGGAAGGGAAACACTGAAGCTTTCTTT | CASSATGKGNTEAFF | TRBJ1-1 | few | TRBV27 | TRBD1
TGTGCCAGCAGCTTACTGGCGATAAGGCGGGGCCCTACCTACGAGCAGTACTTC | CASSLLAIRRGPTYEQYF | TRBJ2-7 | once | TRBV7-8 | NA
TGTGCCAGCAGCGGCCCCTCATCGGATACGCAGTATTTT | CASSGPSSDTQYF | TRBJ2-3 | NA | TRBV7-2 | NA
TGTGCCAGCAGCCTGAAATCCCCCGGACAGACCTACGAGCAGTACTTC | CASSLKSPGQTYEQYF | TRBJ2-7 | many | TRBV5-4 | NA
TGCAGCGCCGTGGACAGGGTAAACTCCTACGAGCAGTACTTC | CSAVDRVNSYEQYF | TRBJ2-7 | NA | TRBV29-1 | TRBD1
TGTGCCAGCAGCCAGGGACGGAGCTCCTACGAGCAGTACTTC | CASSQGRSSYEQYF | TRBJ2-7 | few | TRBV7-2 | NA
TGCGCCAGCAGCCCCCCCCGGGGACTAGCGGGAGTCAATGAGCAGTTCTTC | CASSPPRGLAGVNEQFF | TRBJ2-1 | NA | TRBV4-3 | TRBD2
TGTGCCAGCAGCTTGGGACAGGGGGGCTACGAGCAGTACTTC | CASSLGQGGYEQYF | TRBJ2-7 | NA | TRBV13 | TRBD1
TGTGCCAGCAGTGTACAGGGAAGTCAGCCCCAGCATTTT | CASSVQGSQPQHF | TRBJ1-5 | NA | TRBV27 | NA
TGTGCCAGCAGGGGGACGTCCGAAGCTTTCTTT | CASRGTSEAFF | TRBJ1-1 | NA | TRBV6-6 | NA
TGTGCCAGCAGGAACAGACAGGGGTGGAACGAGCAGTACTTC | CASRNRQGWNEQYF | TRBJ2-7 | many | TRBV6-5 | TRBD1
TGTGCCAGCAGTTTATCGGCTAGCGGGAGGATCGGTACGCAGTATTTT | CASSLSASGRIGTQYF | TRBJ2-3 | once | TRBV27 | TRBD2
TGCGCCAGCAGCCAAGGGCAGGGGAGGAATGAGCAGTTCTTC | CASSQGQGRNEQFF | TRBJ2-1 | few | TRBV4-1 | NA
TGCGCCAGCAGTCGGGACAGGACAGACTCCTACGAGCAGTACTTC | CASSRDRTDSYEQYF | TRBJ2-7 | NA | TRBV10-1 | TRBD1
TGTGCCAGCAGGAGGGCAGTAGGAAACACCATATATTTT | CASRRAVGNTIYF | TRBJ1-3 | NA | TRBV6-1 | NA
TGTGCCAGCTCACGCATCGGAGGGGGCAATCAGCCCCAGCATTTT | CASSRIGGGNQPQHF | TRBJ1-5 | NA | TRBV18 | NA
TGCGCCAGCAGCTTGGCCGCGTCTGCGGGGAAAGAGACCCAGTACTTC | CASSLAASAGKETQYF | TRBJ2-5 | once | TRBV5-1 | NA
TGCGCCAGCAGCTTGGGGGGCCCTGGGGGCTACACCTTC | CASSLGGPGGYTF | TRBJ1-2 | once | TRBV5-1 | NA
TGTGCCAGCAGTCCCGGGGACAGGGTCACAGATACGCAGTATTTT | CASSPGDRVTDTQYF | TRBJ2-3 | NA | TRBV6-5 | TRBD1
TGTGCCAGCAGCTCAAGGGTTGCAACTAATGAAAAACTGTTTTTT | CASSSRVATNEKLFF | TRBJ1-4 | NA | TRBV5-4 | NA
TGTGCCAGTAGTATCCCCCTTTGGGGGCGAGCTGGGGCCAACGTCCTGACTTTC | CASSIPLWGRAGANVLTF | TRBJ2-6 | once | TRBV19 | NA